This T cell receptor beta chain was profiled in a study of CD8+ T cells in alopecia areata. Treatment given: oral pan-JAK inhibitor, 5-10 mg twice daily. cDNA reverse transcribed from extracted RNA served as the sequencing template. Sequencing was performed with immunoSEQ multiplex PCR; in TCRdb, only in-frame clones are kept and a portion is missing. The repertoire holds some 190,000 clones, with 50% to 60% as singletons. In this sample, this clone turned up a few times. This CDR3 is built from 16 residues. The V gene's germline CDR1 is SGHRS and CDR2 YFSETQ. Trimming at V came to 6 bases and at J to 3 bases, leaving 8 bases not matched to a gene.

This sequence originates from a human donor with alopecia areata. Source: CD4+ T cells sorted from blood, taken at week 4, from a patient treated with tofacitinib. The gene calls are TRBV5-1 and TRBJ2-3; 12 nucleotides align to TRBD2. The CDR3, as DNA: TGCGCCAGCACCGAGACTAGCGGGGGTCTAACAGATACGCAGTATTTT. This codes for CASTETSGGLTDTQYF.